What follows describes a single TCR beta chain. Its antigen is still unknown. This specimen comes from a study of cytomegalovirus exposure and HLA in healthy donors (dated by TCRdb to about 2017). With regard to the full study: According to an earlier analysis of 587 of the donors, roughly 180 million T cells yielded some 110 million unique TCR beta sequences and 276 Gb of sequence data. In an earlier analysis of around 540 of the donors, high-throughput TCR beta sequencing was used to judge whether each TCR beta V gene segment behaved as functional or pseudogenic. The study combined high-throughput TCR immunosequencing, statistical association of individual TCRs with disease status, and machine learning to predict cytomegalovirus infection status. The aim of the study was to test whether cataloging public T cell receptors could identify signatures of past pathogen exposure. A separate validation cohort of roughly 130 different subjects was used in addition to the approximately 670-subject first cohort. All discovery cohort repertoires had been generated on a single sequencing platform. Class I and class II HLA loci were covered by the typing at four-digit resolution. In a later analysis, previously published TCR beta repertoires from 600 to 850 donors were re-analyzed and high-resolution HLA genotyping was added so that TCR occurrence patterns could be studied. Rather than drawing on any new phenotypic data, the later analysis identified candidate immune exposures from TCR beta sequences and the way those sequences occurred across donors. A later genetic analysis used genome-wide SNP genotypes for 398 of the 666 donors, treating that subset as a discovery cohort. Among roughly 400 genotyped donors of the cohort, an average of about 220,000 unique TCR beta nucleotide sequences was sequenced per donor, of which approximately 18% were non-productive. The study used immunosequencing to profile the T cell repertoires of 670 or so subjects and linked those repertoires to cytomegalovirus serostatus. The number of donors typed differed by locus, with about 629-630 for A, B, C, DRB1 and DQB1, 522 for DQA1, about 610 for DPA1, and around 450 for DPB1. Of the roughly 400 genotyped donors, about 80% fell in the genetic ancestry cluster associated with self-reported Caucasian donors. Donor age, sex, ethnicity and CMV serostatus were compiled alongside the repertoire data. Roughly 5 DR-DQ haplotypes were handled as single units for association and clustering, since linkage in the cohort was strong. An early release covering 550 to 650 HLA-typed donors comprised approximately 290 gigabases of sequencing data and approximately 85 million unique TCR sequences. Study-wide findings and limitations: In vitro tests confirmed that a few of the cytomegalovirus-associated TCR beta chains recognize cytomegalovirus antigens. A total of fewer than 200 TCR beta chains were listed by the study as associated with cytomegalovirus. Compared with the 666-donor mean, donors in an Asian-associated ancestry cluster had fewer N-insertions in productive TCRs, according to a later genetic analysis. Correlated functional status among segregating V segments might be attributable to linkage disequilibrium, but an unknown experimental factor could not be ruled out. A later analysis found that HLA-associated TCR beta chains were more clonally expanded and had lower generation probabilities than equally common non-associated chains. This cohort had only TCR beta chains sequenced, and the lack of alpha or paired-chain data limited which features could be detected. The presence/absence analyses assumed that sequencing depth was roughly uniform across donors, and that assumption may not be true. While some public TCRs were present in many individuals, most TCR sequences turned up only very rarely across donors. A later analysis reported that several top co-occurrence clusters appeared linked to parvovirus B19, influenza, CMV and Epstein-Barr virus. Because the 87-base-pair reads could not distinguish some IMGT-functional V segments, including TRBV6-2 and TRBV6-3, those segments were excluded. Broadly in line with IMGT annotations, most TCR beta V segments showed up in productive rearrangements about 87% or about 30% of the time in an earlier analysis of a few hundred of the donors. Because counts were too low, about 17 rarely observed V segments, including chromosome 9 orphons, were excluded from the earlier analysis of several hundred of the donors. Because HLA typing was unavailable for some donors at each locus, only the typed subset was used in association tests. The authors suggested that the approach could potentially be extended to other disease states and immunological phenotypes. When HLA alleles, especially DR and DQ, strongly co-occurred, TCR associations were difficult to assign to individual alleles. Most CMV-associated TCR beta chains appeared to be HLA-restricted in a later analysis, and the HLA associations seemed to be driven largely by CMV exposure. In a later analysis, the rate of TCR association differed among HLA loci, with DRB1 alleles having the most associated TCRs and HLA-C alleles having the fewest. For the cohort, immune exposure information was limited to CMV serostatus. The classifier was reported to diagnose cytomegalovirus status with high specificity and sensitivity in both the original cohort and the validation cohort. An association between a missense DCLRE1C variant and V-gene and J-gene trimming of TCR beta chains was found in a later genetic analysis and replicated in an independent cohort. A further reported finding was that TCR beta sequences accurately predicted the HLA-A and HLA-B alleles for most subjects in the first cohort. In a later analysis, around 17,000 TCR beta sequences were associated with specific HLA alleles at a false discovery rate of 0.05. A group of highly shared sequence variants was considered likely to be a technical artifact of the sequencing pipeline.

The cohort comprised fewer than 700 healthy bone marrow donors. Cohort members were all nominally healthy when sampled, although unrecorded immune exposures were likely present. The donor tested CMV seronegative and was one of the 352 seronegative cohort members. A peripheral blood sample was provided by each donor, and peripheral blood mononuclear cells were used for TCR beta sequencing. The Qiagen DNeasy Blood Extraction Kit was used to extract genomic DNA from the blood cell samples. Preparation of the library involved the immunoSEQ multiplex PCR assay. The multiplex PCR relied on a mix of 60 forward primers for TCR Vbeta segments and 13 reverse primers for TCR Jbeta segments. The CDR3 region of rearranged TCR beta genes was amplified from genomic DNA with a multiplex PCR assay. On the Illumina HiSeq System, the amplified TCR beta libraries were sequenced as 87-base-pair reads. The study's processing was this. Across the 500 to 700 repertoires, a later analysis counted 80 million or so unique TCR beta chains, 9 million to 14 million of which were shared by at least two donors. Raw reads were error-corrected and collapsed into unique sequences with a nearest-neighbor algorithm that merged closely related sequences to remove PCR and sequencing errors. To assign V, D and J gene segments, CDR3 sequences were aligned to IMGT reference sequences. Each retained sequence needed at least a six-nucleotide match to both a V gene segment and a J gene segment. A rearrangement was called productive if the CDR3 had no stop codons and remained in frame with V and J, and every other rearrangement was called non-productive. CDR3 was defined according to IMGT convention as the region running from the second conserved V-encoded cysteine to the conserved J-encoded phenylalanine. The earlier analysis of fewer than 750 of the donors excluded sequences that lacked an unambiguous match to a single V gene segment. An earlier analysis of about 590 of the donors classified V segments as functional when productive rearrangements were above 56.7% and as segregating when the standard deviation between donors was above 5%. A statistical classification framework was developed to diagnose cytomegalovirus status using the catalog of TCR beta chain sequences. V and J gene assignment, in a later analysis, came from comparing TCR nucleotide sequences with IMGT/GENE-DB human TR gene sequences. The TCRdist pipeline was used in a later analysis to assign CDR3 sequences and most-parsimonious VDJ recombination scenarios. In a later analysis, each TCR beta chain was defined by its CDR3 amino acid sequence together with its V-gene family, and reads without a unique V-gene family were excluded. In a later analysis, approximately 590 highly shared, low-generation-probability nucleotide sequences were removed to address suspected cross-contamination and a sequencing artifact. For each public chain, a later analysis derived a clonal expansion index from normalized ranks of inferred template counts within each repertoire. Generation probabilities in a later analysis came from a VDJ recombination model fitted to out-of-frame rearrangements, and those results were checked against IGoR. In a later analysis, TCR-TCR, TCR-HLA and TCR-CMV co-occurrence was scored with hypergeometric tests, and a repertoire-size bias correction was applied to TCR pairs. A later analysis estimated false discovery rates by permuting HLA or CMV assignments 20 times. In a later analysis, co-occurring TCRs were grouped using DBSCAN, and TCRdist sequence similarity was added for clustering within HLA-allele-positive subsets. Repertoires with fewer than 30,000 or more than 120,000 public chains, plus five repertoires with anomalous nucleotide sharing, were excluded from co-occurrence clustering. The table comes from immuneACCESS by way of TCRdb, which keeps in-frame sequences with V and J called. Part of the clones is missing from these tables; in studies checked, under half for an unresolved V gene and the rest for unknown reasons. The V and J calls and the clone size are those of that table, but D and trimming were determined from the DNA. The sample table gives fewer than 200,000 clones. Under 6.5% of the sample goes to the ten largest clones.

Germline trimming amounts to 7 bases on V and 5 bases on J, with 8 as the count of junction bases outside the gene matches. Reading from cysteine to phenylalanine, the CDR3 counts 14 amino acids. Just CDR3 DNA is preserved here, 42 bases in frame from base 1. Reading the germline V gene gives CDR1 SGHTA and CDR2 FQGNSA. The chain was built from TRBV7-2 and TRBJ1-2, with 9 central nucleotides matching TRBD1. The sequencing input was PBMCs. The source of this sequence is a man aged 25-45 years in good health and CMV-seronegative. The nucleotides are TGTGCCAGCACCGGTTCCGGGACAGGGTATGGCTACACCTTC. Its protein reads: CASTGSGTGYGYTF. With the portions outside the CDR3 filled from the reference TRBV7-2 and TRBJ1-2 genes, the complete variable region becomes GAGVSQSPSNKVTEKGKDVELRCDPISGHTALYWYRQSLGQGLEFLIYFQGNSAPDKSGLPSDRFSAERTGGSVSTLTIQRTQQEDSAVYLCASTGSGTGYGYTFGSGTRLTVV.